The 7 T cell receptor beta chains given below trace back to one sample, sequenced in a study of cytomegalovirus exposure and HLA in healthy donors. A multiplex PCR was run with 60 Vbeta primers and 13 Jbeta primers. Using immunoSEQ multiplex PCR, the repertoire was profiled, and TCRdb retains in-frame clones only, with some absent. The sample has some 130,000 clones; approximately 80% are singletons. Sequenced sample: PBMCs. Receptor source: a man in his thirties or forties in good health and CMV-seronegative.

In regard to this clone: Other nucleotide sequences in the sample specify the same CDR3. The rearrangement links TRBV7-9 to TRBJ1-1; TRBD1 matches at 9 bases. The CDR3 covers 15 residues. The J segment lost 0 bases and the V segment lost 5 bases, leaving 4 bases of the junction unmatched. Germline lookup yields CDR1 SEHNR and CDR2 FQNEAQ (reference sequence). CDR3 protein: CASSLGQGMNTEAFF. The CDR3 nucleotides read TGTGCCAGCAGCCTAGGACAGGGGATGAACACTGAAGCTTTCTTT.

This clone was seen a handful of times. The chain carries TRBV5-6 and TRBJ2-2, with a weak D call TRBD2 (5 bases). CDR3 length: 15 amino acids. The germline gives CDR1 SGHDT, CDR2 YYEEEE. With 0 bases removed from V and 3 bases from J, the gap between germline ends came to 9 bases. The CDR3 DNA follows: TGTGCCAGCAGCTTGGCGCTCGGGGACACCGGGGAGCTGTTTTTT. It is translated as CASSLALGDTGELFF.

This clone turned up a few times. CDR3 coding DNA: TGCGCCAGCAGTGAGTCCATGCACAGGGGGAGTCGCACTGAAGCTTTCTTT. Encoded protein: CASSESMHRGSRTEAFF. The chain has TRBV10-2 and TRBJ1-1; 8 bases fit TRBD1. This CDR3 contains 17 residues. The trim removed 0 bases at V and 4 bases at J, leaving 10 bases unmatched. Germline lookup yields CDR1 WSHSY and CDR2 SAAADI.

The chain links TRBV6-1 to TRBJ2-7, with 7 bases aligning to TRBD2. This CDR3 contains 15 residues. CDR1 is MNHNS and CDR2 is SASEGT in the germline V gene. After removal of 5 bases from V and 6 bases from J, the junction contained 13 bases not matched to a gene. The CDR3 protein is CASSNDRDYPSEQYF. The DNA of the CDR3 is TGTGCCAGCAGTAATGACCGGGACTACCCTAGCGAGCAGTACTTC.

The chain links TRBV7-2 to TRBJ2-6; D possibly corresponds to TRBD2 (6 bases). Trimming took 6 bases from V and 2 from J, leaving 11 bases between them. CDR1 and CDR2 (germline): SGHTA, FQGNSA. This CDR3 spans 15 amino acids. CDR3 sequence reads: CASREGFAGANVLTF. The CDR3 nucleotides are TGTGCCAGCAGGGAGGGGTTCGCTGGGGCCAACGTCCTGACTTTC.

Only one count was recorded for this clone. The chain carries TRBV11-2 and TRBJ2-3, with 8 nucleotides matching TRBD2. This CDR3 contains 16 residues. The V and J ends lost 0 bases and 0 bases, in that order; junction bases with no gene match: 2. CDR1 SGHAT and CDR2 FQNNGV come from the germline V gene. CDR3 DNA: TGTGCCAGCAGCTTAGAGGTAGCGGGGAGCACAGATACGCAGTATTTT. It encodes CASSLEVAGSTDTQYF. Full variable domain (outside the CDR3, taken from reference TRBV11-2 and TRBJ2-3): EAGVAQSPRYKIIEKRQSVAFWCNPISGHATLYWYQQILGQGPKLLIQFQNNGVVDDSQLPKDRFSAERLKGVDSTLKIQPAKLEDSAVYLCASSLEVAGSTDTQYFGPGTRLTVL.

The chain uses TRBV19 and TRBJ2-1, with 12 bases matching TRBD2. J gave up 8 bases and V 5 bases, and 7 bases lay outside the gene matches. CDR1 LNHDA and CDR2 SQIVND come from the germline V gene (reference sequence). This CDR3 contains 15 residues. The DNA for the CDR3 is TGTGCCAGTAGTCAGACTAGCGGGAGAGCTGATGAGCAGTTCTTC. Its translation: CASSQTSGRADEQFF.